Each of the 21 T cell receptor beta chains below was sequenced from the same sample in a study of blood T cell repertoires in COVID-19. The table came from immunoSEQ multiplex PCR; TCRdb's copy has only in-frame clones and leaves some out. The profile covers fewer than 300,000 clones, with just over 85% appearing a single time and roughly 11% taken by the ten largest. The sample taken for sequencing was peripheral blood. The receptor set was obtained from a man in his fifties or sixties with COVID-19, enrolled during active disease.

The V and J genes are TRBV19 and TRBJ2-7, with a tentative D call TRBD1 (6 bases). Germline CDR1 reads LNHDA; CDR2 reads SQIVND (reference sequence). With 5 bases removed from V and 4 bases from J, the gap between germline ends came to 21 bases. This CDR3 comprises 16 residues. The CDR3 loop reads CASSLKNDRRHYEQYF. The CDR3 region has the DNA TGTGCCAGTAGTCTAAAGAATGACAGGAGGCATTACGAGCAGTACTTC.

Comment on this clone: The sample contains more than one DNA sequence encoding this CDR3. This chain uses TRBV18 with TRBJ2-2, with D perhaps matching TRBD2 (6 bases). V was cut by 1 base and J by 0 bases, with 6 bases left in between. Germline CDR1 is KGHSH and CDR2 is LQKENI. The CDR3 has 15 residues. The CDR3 nucleotides read TGTGCCAGCTCACCACTAGCGGCGAACACCGGGGAGCTGTTTTTT. It yields the protein CASSPLAANTGELFF.

The chain is built from TRBV4-1 and TRBJ1-2; TRBD1 is a possible D gene (6 bases). Germline CDR1 is MGHRA and CDR2 is YSYEKL. The germline V and J ends were trimmed by 2 bases and 1 base, with 11 bases remaining between them. The CDR3 runs to 15 residues. CDR3 in DNA: TGCGCCAGCAGCCAAACACAGGGAATTAACTATGGCTACACCTTC. Encoded protein: CASSQTQGINYGYTF.

This clone was recorded once. V usage is TRBV7-2 and J usage is TRBJ1-2; tentatively, D is TRBD1 (5 bases). In germline, CDR1 is SGHTA, CDR2 FQGNSA. This CDR3 region has 16 residues. Trimming stripped 4 bases from V and 1 base from J, with 16 bases between. DNA of the CDR3: TGTGCCAGCAGCTCGCACACGACGACAGATAACTATGGCTACACCTTC. Residues: CASSSHTTTDNYGYTF.

This sequence joins TRBV5-1 and TRBJ1-2; possibly TRBD1 for D (5 bases). The CDR3 covers 14 residues. Per the germline V gene, CDR1 is SGHRS and CDR2 is YFSETQ. Trimming shortened V by 4 bases and J by 5 bases, and 15 bases separated the two germline ends. The CDR3 protein is CASSTPGFRYGYTF. DNA for the CDR3: TGCGCCAGCAGCACCCCAGGGTTTCGGTATGGCTACACCTTC.

The chain recombines TRBV7-8 with TRBJ1-2, with D tentatively TRBD1 (6 bases). In germline, CDR1 is SGHVS, CDR2 FQNEAQ. Between the trimmed V and J ends, which lost 1 base and 2 bases, there was a span of 14 bases. The CDR3 runs to 16 residues. CDR3 coding DNA: TGTGCCAGCAGCTTAGGGGGGGGCGGGCTCAACTATGGCTACACCTTC. Amino acid sequence: CASSLGGGGLNYGYTF. Drawing the rest from reference TRBV7-8 and TRBJ1-2, the complete variable domain is GAGVSQSPRYKVAKRGQDVALRCDPISGHVSLFWYQQALGQGPEFLTYFQNEAQLDKSGLPSDRFFAERPEGSVSTLKIQRTQQEDSAVYLCASSLGGGGLNYGYTFGSGTRLTVV.

This clone has a single count. The chain combines TRBV6-2 or TRBV6-3 with TRBJ1-6; 11 bases agree with TRBD1. With 6 bases clipped from V and 9 bases from J, the junction kept 4 bases outside the gene matches. The germline V gene has CDR1 MNHEY and CDR2 SVGEGT. The CDR3 consists of 14 residues. The CDR3 DNA is TGTGCCAGCAGCAACGGACAGGGGGCTTCACCCCTCCACTTT. It yields the protein CASSNGQGASPLHF.

The V and J genes are TRBV5-8 and TRBJ2-1; perhaps TRBD2 as D (6 bases). Germline-derived CDR1 and CDR2 are SGHTS and YDEGEE. V lost 3 bases and J lost 0, with 22 bases in between. CDR3 length: 19 residues. The CDR3 DNA reads as TGTGCCAGCAGCTATGCTGGACTTAGCGGAGTAAGCTCCTACAATGAGCAGTTCTTC. This sequence encodes CASSYAGLSGVSSYNEQFF.

The chain employs TRBV5-6 and TRBJ2-7, with 9 bases identical to TRBD2. CDR1 SGHDT and CDR2 YYEEEE come from the germline V gene. V lost 5 bases and J lost 4; bases outside the gene matches: 13. The CDR3 spans 16 residues. In DNA form, the CDR3 reads TGTGCCAGCAGTCTCGGACGGGGTAGCGGGAGATACGAGCAGTACTTC. Translated: CASSLGRGSGRYEQYF.

The chain is built from TRBV10-2 and TRBJ2-2; D is undetermined. Between the trimmed V and J ends, which lost 3 bases and 4 bases, there was a span of 9 bases. Germline lookup yields CDR1 WSHSY and CDR2 SAAADI. The CDR3 is 14 residues long. Here the CDR3 DNA reads TGCGCCAGCAGTGAATTCGGAGTCACCGGGGAGCTGTTTTTT. This translates into CASSEFGVTGELFF.

The chain recombines TRBV19 with TRBJ2-7; 8 bases fit TRBD2. CDR3 length: 14 amino acids. The V gene end was trimmed by 5 bases and the J gene end by 4 bases; junction bases not matched to a gene: 7. The germline V gene has CDR1 LNHDA and CDR2 SQIVND (reference sequence). CDR3: CASSYGLAAYEQYF. The CDR3, as DNA: TGTGCCAGTAGTTACGGACTAGCCGCGTACGAGCAGTACTTC.

This sequence joins TRBV19 and TRBJ2-3, with TRBD2 identical over 10 bases. Trimming cost V 0 bases and J 6 bases; bases outside gene matches: 6. This CDR3 has 16 residues. CDR1 LNHDA and CDR2 SQIVND come from the germline V gene (reference sequence). The CDR3 nucleotides are TGTGCCAGTAGTATAGAAAGCGGGAGGGCCAGTGATACGCAGTATTTT. This codes for CASSIESGRASDTQYF.

This clone was seen only a few times. V and J are TRBV5-1 and TRBJ1-1; D call uncertain. V was pared by 5 bases and J by 1 base, with 9 bases between. This CDR3 is 13 amino acids long. The V gene's germline CDR1 is SGHRS and CDR2 YFSETQ. The CDR3 spells CASSMSRNTEAFF. The CDR3 DNA sequence: TGCGCCAGCAGTATGAGCCGGAACACTGAAGCTTTCTTT.

V usage is TRBV10-3 and J usage is TRBJ1-1; possible D gene TRBD1, 5 bases. Germline values: CDR1 ENHRY, CDR2 SYGVKD. V lost 3 bases and J 5 bases, leaving 10 bases between the germline ends. The CDR3 length is 13 residues. The CDR3 DNA reads TGTGCCATCAGTGAAACGGGGGAGACTGAAGCTTTCTTT. Amino acid sequence: CAISETGETEAFF.

This clone was seen a few times. The chain recombines TRBV18 with TRBJ2-2; weak D call: TRBD2 (6 bases). V lost 2 bases, J lost 7 bases, and 17 bases lay in between. The CDR3 runs 16 residues. Germline V gene lookup returns CDR1 KGHSH and CDR2 LQKENI. DNA of the CDR3: TGTGCCAGCTCACCATCGGCGTTCCCGGAGGGCGGGGAGCTGTTTTTT. The encoded protein is CASSPSAFPEGGELFF.

The CDR3 DNA sequence: TGTGCCAGCACCCAGGAGGTGGGAAGCAATCAGCCCCAGCATTTT. It specifies CASTQEVGSNQPQHF. This chain links TRBV7-2 with TRBJ1-5, with D uncertain. This CDR3 has 15 residues. The V gene's germline CDR1 is SGHTA and CDR2 FQGNSA. Trimming shortened V by 7 bases and J by 1 base, and 14 bases separated the two germline ends.

This chain joins TRBV19 and TRBJ1-5, with D unresolved. The CDR3 has 15 residues. Germline values: CDR1 LNHDA, CDR2 SQIVND (reference sequence). V lost 6 bases to trimming and J lost 0 bases, with 12 bases between them. This CDR3 reads CASRFMEISNQPQHF. The CDR3 DNA reads TGTGCCAGTAGATTTATGGAGATTAGCAATCAGCCCCAGCATTTT.

The gene calls are TRBV5-8 and TRBJ1-2; 7 nucleotides agree with TRBD1. The CDR3 has 13 amino acids. Germline loops: CDR1 SGHTS, CDR2 YDEGEE. V was clipped by 4 bases and J by 6 bases; unmatched bases: 6. DNA of the CDR3: TGTGCCAGCAGCAGAACCACAGGGGATGGCTACACCTTC. It specifies CASSRTTGDGYTF.

This chain links TRBV19 with TRBJ2-7; D might be TRBD2 (5 bases). Per germline, CDR1 LNHDA and CDR2 SQIVND (reference sequence). V was pared by 3 bases and J by 0 bases, with 15 bases between. CDR3 size: 16 residues. CDR3 sequence (DNA): TGTGCCAGTAGTATTTCCGGCGGGCTACGCTCCTACGAGCAGTACTTC. Its translation: CASSISGGLRSYEQYF.

This sequence joins TRBV9 and TRBJ2-7, with 9 bases lining up with TRBD2. Germline trimming cut 4 bases from V and 3 bases from J; bases unmatched to any gene: 8. The germline V gene encodes CDR1 SGDLS and CDR2 YYNGEE. The CDR3 length is 15 residues. CDR3 bases: TGTGCCAGCAGCCCCCAGGTAGCGGGGGACTACGAGCAGTACTTC. Protein sequence: CASSPQVAGDYEQYF.

The rearrangement uses TRBV19 and TRBJ2-7; 8 bases line up with TRBD1. V was pared by 6 bases and J by 5 bases, with 6 bases of the junction left unmatched. Germline CDR1 reads LNHDA; CDR2 reads SQIVND (reference sequence). The CDR3 extends over 13 amino acids. CDR3 loop: CASRLQGANEQYF. CDR3 coding DNA: TGTGCCAGTAGGTTGCAGGGGGCGAACGAGCAGTACTTC.